Each of the 15 T cell receptor beta chains below was sequenced from the same sample in a study of neurological immune-mediated disorders. Sample time point: longitudinal time-point 2. TCRdb re-analysed the 5' RACE reads in MiXCR, keeping a single row per CDR3 protein. This sample has more than 55,000 distinct CDR3 sequences, with more than 9.5% found just once. What was sequenced was PBMCs. The source of these receptors is a young man in good health.

J is TRBJ2-5 and V is TRBV7-6; 12 nucleotides align to TRBD2. Unmatched junction bases numbered 6, after V lost 5 bases and J lost 5 bases. The V gene's germline CDR1 is SGHVS and CDR2 FNYEAQ. The CDR3 is 15 residues long. DNA of the CDR3: TGTGCCAGCAGCACGCGGACTAGCGGGATCGAGACCCAGTACTTC. Its translation is CASSTRTSGIETQYF.

Note on this clonotype: At one end, the junction sequence differs from germline, possibly due to a read error. The gene calls are TRBV27 and TRBJ2-7, with D perhaps TRBD2 (6 bases). This CDR3 contains 14 residues. CDR1 MNHEY and CDR2 SMNVEV come from the germline V gene (reference sequence). The CDR3 DNA reads as TGTACCAGCAGTTCATTGACTAGCTCCTACGAGCAGTACTTC. It specifies CTSSSLTSSYEQYF.

V gene TRBV27 combines with J gene TRBJ1-5, with D unclear. Looked up from germline, CDR1 is MNHEY and CDR2 is SMNVEV (reference sequence). CDR3 length: 16 amino acids. V lost 6 bases and J lost 2, with 17 bases in between. The CDR3: CASRETGRVRNQPQHF. CDR3 DNA: TGTGCCAGCAGGGAAACGGGTCGGGTGCGCAATCAGCCCCAGCATTTT.

This clonotype was detected ten times or more. V gene TRBV20-1 combines with J gene TRBJ2-1; 10 nucleotides match TRBD2. CDR1 and CDR2 from the germline V gene are DFQATT and SNEGSKA (reference sequence). This CDR3 contains 16 residues. Unmatched junction bases numbered 9, after V lost 3 bases and J lost 4 bases. The CDR3 DNA is TGCAGTGCTAGTCTCGAGGGGACTAGCGTATACAATGAGCAGTTCTTC. Translating gives CSASLEGTSVYNEQFF.

This clonotype was picked up a small number of times. The V call is TRBV20-1, the J call TRBJ1-6; weak D call: TRBD1 (6 bases). Germline V gene data show CDR1 as DFQATT and CDR2 as SNEGSKA (reference sequence). V lost 7 bases to trimming and J lost 9 bases, with 22 bases between them. The CDR3 extends over 15 amino acids. In DNA form, the CDR3 reads TGCAGTGTCCAGACAGGTCTGGGGTTGGGTTCACCCCTCCACTTT. Protein product: CSVQTGLGLGSPLHF.

In this sample, this clonotype turned up many times. V is TRBV5-6 and J is TRBJ2-5, with 14 bases lining up with TRBD2. Germline CDR1 is SGHDT and CDR2 is YYEEEE. Germline trimming cut 6 bases from V and 5 bases from J; bases unmatched to any gene: 6. This CDR3 has 15 amino acids. CDR3 sequence: CASTRLAGGWETQYF. As DNA, the CDR3 is TGTGCCAGCACCCGACTAGCGGGAGGGTGGGAGACCCAGTACTTC.

This clonotype was seen repeatedly, ten times or more. The chain carries TRBV28 and TRBJ2-7; tentatively, D is TRBD2 (5 bases). The CDR3 runs to 14 residues. Trimming removed 7 bases at V and 2 bases at J, with 15 bases between. The germline V gene encodes CDR1 MDHEN and CDR2 SYDVKM. CDR3 coding DNA: TGTGCCAGCACCCATAGCGCTCAAACCTACGAGCAGTACTTC. Its protein is CASTHSAQTYEQYF.

This clonotype was observed many times. V gene TRBV12-3 or TRBV12-4 combines with J gene TRBJ1-2; 7 bases are a match to TRBD1. This CDR3 has 14 residues. V trimming: 4 bases; J trimming: 4 bases; junction bases outside the gene matches: 6. The CDR3 nucleotides are TGTGCCAGCAGTTGGACAGGTACCTCCTATGGCTACACCTTC. It encodes CASSWTGTSYGYTF.

This clonotype was seen many times. V and J are TRBV20-1 and TRBJ2-7, with D perhaps given as TRBD1 or TRBD2 (5 bases each). The CDR3 runs to 14 residues. The germline V gene has CDR1 DFQATT and CDR2 SNEGSKA (reference sequence). Between the trimmed V and J ends, which lost 4 bases and 5 bases, there was a span of 18 bases. CDR3 in amino acids: CSAKEGAGSDEQYF. The CDR3 nucleotides read TGCAGTGCTAAAGAGGGAGCAGGGTCGGACGAGCAGTACTTC.

This sequence joins TRBV7-3 and TRBJ2-1; 8 nucleotides agree with TRBD2. V lost 1 base to trimming and J lost 4 bases; unmatched junction nucleotides: 0. This CDR3 is built from 14 residues. Germline assignment: CDR1 SGHTA and CDR2 FQGTGA. The CDR3 bases are TGTGCCAGCAGCTTAAGCGGGGGGTACAATGAGCAGTTCTTC. It yields the protein CASSLSGGYNEQFF.

This clonotype was seen at least ten times. At one boundary the junction diverges from the germline segment, which might be a read error. V gene TRBV5-6 combines with J gene TRBJ2-2, with D perhaps TRBD2 (6 bases). CDR1 and CDR2 (germline): SGHDT, YYEEEE. This CDR3 region has 15 residues. CDR3 sequence: CVSSSDGGYTGELFF. The CDR3 DNA sequence: TGTGTCAGCAGCTCAGACGGGGGTTATACCGGGGAGCTGTTTTTT.

This clonotype was detected many times. The chain joins TRBV12-3 or TRBV12-4 to TRBJ1-6; no clear D gene. V was clipped by 6 bases and J by 0 bases, with 9 bases between them. There are 15 residues in the CDR3. For the CDR3, the DNA is TGTGCCAGCAGAGGCGTGAGCTCCTATAATTCACCCCTCCACTTT. It specifies CASRGVSSYNSPLHF.

A word on this clonotype: The junction and the germline gene differ at one end; a read error may be behind it. V usage is TRBV14 and J usage is TRBJ2-5; D remains ambiguous. The CDR3 runs 14 residues. Germline V gene data show CDR1 as SGHDN and CDR2 as FVKESK. CDR3 sequence: CASSAQRIHETQYF. The DNA of the CDR3 is TGTGCCAGCAGCGCACAGCGTATACATGAGACCCAGTACTTT. The entire variable domain, with the rest obtained from reference TRBV14 and TRBJ2-5, is as follows: EAGVTQFPSHSVIEKGQTVTLRCDPISGHDNLYWYRRVMGKEIKFLLHFVKESKQDESGMPNNRFLAERTGGTYSTLKVQPAELEDSGVYFCASSAQRIHETQYFGPGTRLLVL.

This clonotype was picked up many times. The CDR3 protein is CASSTHKINYYNEQFF. The CDR3 bases are TGTGCCAGCAGCACGCACAAGATAAATTACTACAATGAGCAGTTCTTC. This sequence joins TRBV9 and TRBJ2-1, with D uncertain. The ends were cut back, 4 bases at V and 3 bases at J, with 17 bases in the middle. Per the germline V gene, CDR1 is SGDLS and CDR2 is YYNGEE. This CDR3 is 16 amino acids long. The full variable domain, completed using reference TRBV9 and TRBJ2-1, is DSGVTQTPKHLITATGQRVTLRCSPRSGDLSVYWYQQSLDQGLQFLIQYYNGEERAKGNILERFSAQQFPDLHSELNLSSLELGDSALYFCASSTHKINYYNEQFFGPGTRLTVL.

At least ten counts were recorded for this clonotype. The V call is TRBV5-1, the J call TRBJ2-5; D unresolved. CDR1 is SGHRS, CDR2 YFSETQ, per germline. The CDR3 is 12 amino acids. V was trimmed by 4 bases and J by 6 bases, leaving 10 bases between them. The CDR3 reads CASSPESQTQYF. The CDR3 DNA reads as TGCGCCAGCAGCCCCGAGTCCCAGACCCAGTACTTC.